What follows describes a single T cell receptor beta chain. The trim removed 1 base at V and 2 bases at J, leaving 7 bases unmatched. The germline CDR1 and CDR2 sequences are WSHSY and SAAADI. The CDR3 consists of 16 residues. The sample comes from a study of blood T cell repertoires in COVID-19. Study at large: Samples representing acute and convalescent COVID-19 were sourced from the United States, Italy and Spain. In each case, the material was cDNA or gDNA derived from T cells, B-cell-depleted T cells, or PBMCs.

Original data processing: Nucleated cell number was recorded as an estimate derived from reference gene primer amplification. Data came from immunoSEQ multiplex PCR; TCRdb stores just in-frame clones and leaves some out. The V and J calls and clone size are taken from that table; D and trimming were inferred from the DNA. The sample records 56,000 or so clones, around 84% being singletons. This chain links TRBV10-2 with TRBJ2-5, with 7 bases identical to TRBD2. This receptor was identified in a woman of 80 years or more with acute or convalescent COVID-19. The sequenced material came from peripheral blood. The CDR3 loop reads CASSEWGGGTQETQYF. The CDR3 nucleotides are TGCGCCAGCAGTGAGTGGGGCGGGGGAACTCAAGAGACCCAGTACTTC.